Listed below are T cell receptor beta chains from one sample, sequenced in a study of blood T cell repertoires in COVID-19. Clones were sequenced by immunoSEQ multiplex PCR, and TCRdb holds only the in-frame ones, with some missing. The top ten hold roughly 4% of the sample, which has about 200,000 clones, less than 90% seen once. The sample comprised PBMCs or T cells enriched from blood (not recorded which). The receptors shown here come from a woman aged 25 to 39 who had been exposed to COVID-19. CDR3s include the opening cysteine and the closing phenylalanine or tryptophan. The D gene is left open where the match is weak. Not all rows give a size; the values are once, few, many and, for expanded clones, a class.

j_gene	v_gene	d_gene	abundance	CDR3nt	CDR3aa
TRBJ2-3	TRBV29-1	TRBD1	.	TGCAGCGTAGAACGGGACAGGGGGTCCACAGATACGCAGTATTTT	CSVERDRGSTDTQYF
TRBJ1-6	TRBV7-8	.	few	TGTGCCAGCAGCCTAAGGACCCTAGCGGGGGATATCGGTTCACCCCTCCACTTT	CASSLRTLAGDIGSPLHF
TRBJ1-1	TRBV10-3	.	once	TGTGCCATCAGGACAACAGGGACACCTTCTGAAGCTTTCTTT	CAIRTTGTPSEAFF
TRBJ1-2	TRBV27	TRBD1	.	TGTGCCAGCAGTGACCGGACAGGGAAGAACTATGGCTACACCTTC	CASSDRTGKNYGYTF
TRBJ2-1	TRBV9	TRBD2	.	TGTGCCAGCAGCGTGTCAGGCGGGGGGCCCCCCAATGAGCAGTTCTTC	CASSVSGGGPPNEQFF
TRBJ2-3	TRBV24-1	TRBD2	.	TGTGCCACCAGTGAGACGGGGACTAGCGGGGTAACAGATACGCAGTATTTT	CATSETGTSGVTDTQYF
TRBJ1-4	TRBV2	TRBD1	once	TGTGCCAGCAGTGCCCTACAGGGGTCGGGTGAAAAACTGTTTTTT	CASSALQGSGEKLFF
TRBJ2-4	TRBV5-1	TRBD2	.	TGCGCCAGCAGCTCCGGGGGGGCCCAAAACATTCAGTACTTC	CASSSGGAQNIQYF
TRBJ2-7	TRBV4-1	.	.	TGCGCCAGCAGCCAAGAGTGGCCGGGGGTGGCCTACGAGCAGTACTTC	CASSQEWPGVAYEQYF
TRBJ1-1	TRBV27	.	.	TGTGCCAGCAGTTCCTCGCTGACAAACACTGAAGCTTTCTTT	CASSSSLTNTEAFF
TRBJ2-6	TRBV3-1/TRBV3-2	.	once	TGTGCCAGCAGGAGGAACAGCGGACGCGAATCTGGGGCCAACGTCCTGACTTTC	CASRRNSGRESGANVLTF
TRBJ2-4	TRBV6-2/TRBV6-3	.	.	TGTGCCAGCAACCCCCAGGGGAGTAGGGACATTCAGTACTTC	CASNPQGSRDIQYF
TRBJ2-3	TRBV27	.	.	TGTGCCAGCAGTACAAGACGTAGCGGTCTTCCAGATACGCAGTATTTT	CASSTRRSGLPDTQYF
TRBJ1-2	TRBV10-2	.	few	TGCGCCAGCAGTGAAGTGAGGAGTATGTATGGCTACACCTTC	CASSEVRSMYGYTF
TRBJ1-1	TRBV24-1	.	.	TGTGCCACCAGTGATTCCGGACAAAACACTGAAGCTTTCTTT	CATSDSGQNTEAFF
TRBJ2-1	TRBV28	.	.	TGTGCCAGCAGCGACGGTGGGGCTTACAATGAGCAGTTCTTC	CASSDGGAYNEQFF
TRBJ2-3	TRBV3-1/TRBV3-2	TRBD2	.	TGTGCCAGCAGCCGACTAGCGGGCCCTAGCACAGATACGCAGTATTTT	CASSRLAGPSTDTQYF
TRBJ2-7	TRBV12-5	TRBD1	.	TGTGCTAGTGGTTCGTCCCTACCCCCCGGGACAGAGGTTAACTACGAGCAGTACTTC	CASGSSLPPGTEVNYEQYF
TRBJ2-7	TRBV24-1	.	many	TGTGCCACCAGTGATTCCGGGAGAGGCAGCTACTACGAGCAGTACTTC	CATSDSGRGSYYEQYF
TRBJ1-2	TRBV9	TRBD1	.	TGTGCCAGCAGCCTCGGGACAGCCCCTAACTATGGCTACACCTTC	CASSLGTAPNYGYTF
TRBJ2-3	TRBV5-1	.	.	TGCGCCAGCAGCCCCATCGGAGGTGCAGATACGCAGTATTTT	CASSPIGGADTQYF
TRBJ2-7	TRBV2	TRBD1	.	TGTGCCAGCAGTCCACAGGGGCAGTACGAGCAGTACTTC	CASSPQGQYEQYF
TRBJ2-2	TRBV9	TRBD2	.	TGTGCCAGCAGCGTAACGGGGGGGCCCGCCAGTTACACCGGGGAGCTGTTTTTT	CASSVTGGPASYTGELFF
TRBJ1-2	TRBV2	.	.	TGTGCCAGCAGTGCGCGGGCGTATGGCTACACCTTC	CASSARAYGYTF
TRBJ1-2	TRBV9	.	.	TGTGCCAGCAGCGTAGCGGAACAGGGCGCGGCTAACTATGGCTACACCTTC	CASSVAEQGAANYGYTF
TRBJ2-2	TRBV3-1/TRBV3-2	TRBD2	.	TGTGCCAGCAGCCTGACTAGCGGGGAGGCCGGGGAGCTGTTTTTT	CASSLTSGEAGELFF
TRBJ1-1	TRBV29-1	.	.	TGCAGCGTGGGGGGGAGCACTGAAGCTTTCTTT	CSVGGSTEAFF
TRBJ2-7	TRBV4-1	TRBD2	.	TGCGCCAGCAGCCAAGAGGGAACGGGGGGGCCCGGCGAGCAGTACTTC	CASSQEGTGGPGEQYF
TRBJ2-3	TRBV2	TRBD1	few	TGTGCCAGCACCAGAAAAGTCCTGAACAGGGGGCGAGTCGCAGATACGCAGTATTTT	CASTRKVLNRGRVADTQYF
TRBJ2-1	TRBV18	.	.	TGTGCCAGCTCTCGACTATCCGGGGATGAGCAGTTCTTC	CASSRLSGDEQFF
TRBJ1-2	TRBV2	.	once	TGTGCCAGCAGCGTCGCGGTAGCTAACTATGGCTACACCTTC	CASSVAVANYGYTF
TRBJ1-1	TRBV30	.	.	TGTGCCTGGAGTGTATCCCTATATGCTTTCTTT	CAWSVSLYAFF
TRBJ2-1	TRBV29-1	.	.	TGCAGCGTCCTAGTCCCCTCTTACAATGAGCAGTTCTTC	CSVLVPSYNEQFF
TRBJ2-1	TRBV5-1	TRBD1	.	TGCGCCAGCAGCGCGGGACAGGCCTACAATGAGCAGTTCTTC	CASSAGQAYNEQFF
TRBJ2-3	TRBV11-3	.	.	TGTGCCAGCAGCCCCCCAGGGTCCTTCACAGATACGCAGTATTTT	CASSPPGSFTDTQYF
TRBJ2-7	TRBV24-1	TRBD1	.	TGTGCCACCAGTGACGGGACAGGGGGCTACGAGCAGTACTTC	CATSDGTGGYEQYF
TRBJ2-3	TRBV3-1/TRBV3-2	TRBD1	.	TGTGCCAGCAGCGCCGGGACAGGGGGAGATGCAGATACGCAGTATTTT	CASSAGTGGDADTQYF
TRBJ2-1	TRBV18	TRBD2	.	TGTGCCAGCTCACCGGCTAGCGGGGGAGCTAATGAGCAGTTCTTC	CASSPASGGANEQFF
TRBJ1-1	TRBV7-3	.	.	TGTGCCAGCAGCCTTAAAAAGCGGGGCACTGAAGCTTTCTTT	CASSLKKRGTEAFF
TRBJ1-1	TRBV19	.	.	TGTGCCAGTAGCCTTTTCAGAATGAACACTGAAGCTTTCTTT	CASSLFRMNTEAFF
TRBJ1-1	TRBV27	TRBD1	.	TGTGCCAGCAGTTCTCTCAGGGGGCTGGGCACTGAAGCTTTCTTT	CASSSLRGLGTEAFF
TRBJ2-1	TRBV9	.	.	TGTGCCAGCAGCGACCACAGGGATTCGGGTGAGCAGTTCTTC	CASSDHRDSGEQFF
TRBJ2-1	TRBV5-4	.	.	TGTGCCAGCAGCTCGCTCCAGGGGAACCCCTACAATGAGCAGTTCTTC	CASSSLQGNPYNEQFF
TRBJ2-2	TRBV9	TRBD2	.	TGTGCCAGCAGCGTAGAGGTGGGGACTAGCGGACGCGGGGAGCTGTTTTTT	CASSVEVGTSGRGELFF
TRBJ2-1	TRBV10-3	TRBD1	.	TGTGCCATCAGACCGGGACAGGGATACAATGAGCAGTTCTTC	CAIRPGQGYNEQFF
TRBJ2-5	TRBV5-4	TRBD1	.	TGTGCCAGCAGCTTTTCGGGACAGGGTGGAGAGACCCAGTACTTC	CASSFSGQGGETQYF
TRBJ2-7	TRBV27	.	.	TGTGCCAGCAGTCGCACAAAACTTTCAGGGGACTCCTACGAGCAGTACTTC	CASSRTKLSGDSYEQYF
TRBJ1-6	TRBV18	TRBD1	.	TGTGCCAGCTCACCACAGGGGGCAGGGGGCAATTCACCCCTCCACTTT	CASSPQGAGGNSPLHF
TRBJ2-3	TRBV5-1	TRBD1	.	TGCGCCAGCAGCTTGCCCGGGACAGGGCCATCCGATACGCAGTATTTT	CASSLPGTGPSDTQYF
TRBJ2-1	TRBV29-1	TRBD1	.	TGCAGCGTCACCGGGACAGCCATTTACAATGAGCAGTTCTTC	CSVTGTAIYNEQFF
TRBJ2-2	TRBV5-1	.	.	TGCGCCAGCAGCTTCCAACAGGGTGACGGGGAGCTGTTTTTT	CASSFQQGDGELFF
TRBJ2-3	TRBV30	.	.	TGTGCCTGGTTGGAGCAGTTCACAGATACGCAGTATTTT	CAWLEQFTDTQYF
TRBJ2-6	TRBV5-6	.	.	TGTGCCAGCCGCCGCAGGGCTGGGGCCAACGTCCTGACTTTC	CASRRRAGANVLTF
TRBJ2-3	TRBV5-1	TRBD1	.	TGCGCCAGTGACAGGGGCAGCACTAGCACAGATACGCAGTATTTT	CASDRGSTSTDTQYF